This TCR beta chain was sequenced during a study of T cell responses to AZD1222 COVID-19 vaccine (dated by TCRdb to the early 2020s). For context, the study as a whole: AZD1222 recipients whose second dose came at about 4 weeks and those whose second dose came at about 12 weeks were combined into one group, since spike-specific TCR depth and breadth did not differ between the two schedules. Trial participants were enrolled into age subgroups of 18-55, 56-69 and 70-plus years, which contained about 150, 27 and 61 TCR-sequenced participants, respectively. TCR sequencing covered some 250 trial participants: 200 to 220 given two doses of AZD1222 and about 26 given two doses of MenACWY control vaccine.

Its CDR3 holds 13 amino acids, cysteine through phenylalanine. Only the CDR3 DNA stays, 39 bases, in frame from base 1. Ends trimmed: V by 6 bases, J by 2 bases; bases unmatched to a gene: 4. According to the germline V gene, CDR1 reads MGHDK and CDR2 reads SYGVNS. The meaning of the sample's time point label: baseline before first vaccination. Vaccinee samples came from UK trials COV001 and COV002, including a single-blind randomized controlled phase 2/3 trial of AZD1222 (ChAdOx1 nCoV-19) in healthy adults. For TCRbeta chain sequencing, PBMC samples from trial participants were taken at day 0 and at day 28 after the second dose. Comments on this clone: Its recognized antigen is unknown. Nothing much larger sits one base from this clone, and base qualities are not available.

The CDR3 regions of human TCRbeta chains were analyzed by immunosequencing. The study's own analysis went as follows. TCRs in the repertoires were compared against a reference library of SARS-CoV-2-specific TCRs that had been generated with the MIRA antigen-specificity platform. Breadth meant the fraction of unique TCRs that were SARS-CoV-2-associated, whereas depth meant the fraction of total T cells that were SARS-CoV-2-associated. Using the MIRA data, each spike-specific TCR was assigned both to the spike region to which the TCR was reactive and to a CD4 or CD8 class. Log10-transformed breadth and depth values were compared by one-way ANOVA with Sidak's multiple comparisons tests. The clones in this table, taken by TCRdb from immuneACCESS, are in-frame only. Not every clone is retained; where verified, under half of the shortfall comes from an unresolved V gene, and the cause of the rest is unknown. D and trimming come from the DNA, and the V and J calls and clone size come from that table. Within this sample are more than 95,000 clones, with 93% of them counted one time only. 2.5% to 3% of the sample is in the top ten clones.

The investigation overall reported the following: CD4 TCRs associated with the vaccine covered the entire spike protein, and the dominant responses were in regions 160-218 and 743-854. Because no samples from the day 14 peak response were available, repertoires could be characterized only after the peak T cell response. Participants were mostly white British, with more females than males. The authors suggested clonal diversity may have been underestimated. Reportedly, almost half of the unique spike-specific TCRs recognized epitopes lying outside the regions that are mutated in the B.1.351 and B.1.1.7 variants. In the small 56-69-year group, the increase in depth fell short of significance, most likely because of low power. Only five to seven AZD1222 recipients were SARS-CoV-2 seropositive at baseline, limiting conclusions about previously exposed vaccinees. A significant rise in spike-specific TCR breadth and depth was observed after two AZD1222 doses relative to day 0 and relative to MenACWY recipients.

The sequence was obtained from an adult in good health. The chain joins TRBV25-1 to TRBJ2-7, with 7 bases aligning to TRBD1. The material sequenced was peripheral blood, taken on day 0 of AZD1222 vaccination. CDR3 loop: CASSRTGPYEQYF. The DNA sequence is TGTGCCAGCAGCCGGACAGGTCCCTACGAGCAGTACTTC.